Given below is one TCR beta chain in context. Its matching antigen is unknown. Method: immunoSEQ multiplex PCR; TCRdb's copy keeps in-frame clones and lacks some. Of fewer than 300,000 clones listed, roughly 76% are singletons. This record belongs to a study of cytotoxic CD8 clonotypes in ibrutinib-treated CLL. Study-level background: Response sampling came at median about a year of treatment, ranging about 6 to 36 months.

The CDR3 contains 15 residues. CDR1 is SGHRS, CDR2 YFSETQ, per germline. J gave up 6 bases and V 3 bases, and 5 bases lay outside the gene matches. Findings and limits, study-wide: Contraction or stability on treatment was seen for public clonotypes, which were uncommon.

V is TRBV5-1 and J is TRBJ2-1, with 11 bases identical to TRBD2. The clonotype originates from a human donor with chronic lymphocytic leukemia. The material sequenced was PBMCs, taken at disease progression, from a patient treated with ibrutinib. The DNA for the CDR3 is TGCGCCAGCAGCTCCCTAGCGGGAGGTACCAATGAGCAGTTCTTC. Protein: CASSSLAGGTNEQFF.